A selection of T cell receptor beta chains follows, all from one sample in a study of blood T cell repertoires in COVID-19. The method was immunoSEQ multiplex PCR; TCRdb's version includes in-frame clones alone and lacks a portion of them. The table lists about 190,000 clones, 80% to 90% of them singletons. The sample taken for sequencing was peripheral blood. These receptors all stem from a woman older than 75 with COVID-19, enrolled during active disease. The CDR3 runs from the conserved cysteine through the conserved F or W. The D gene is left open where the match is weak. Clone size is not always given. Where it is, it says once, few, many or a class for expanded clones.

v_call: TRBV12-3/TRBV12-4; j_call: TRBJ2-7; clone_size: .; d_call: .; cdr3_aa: CASSENLYEQYF; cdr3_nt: TGTGCCAGCAGTGAGAACCTCTACGAGCAGTACTTC
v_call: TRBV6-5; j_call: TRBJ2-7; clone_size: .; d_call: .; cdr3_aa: CASSYSRGGAYEQYF; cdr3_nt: TGTGCCAGCAGTTACTCCCGGGGAGGCGCCTACGAGCAGTACTTC
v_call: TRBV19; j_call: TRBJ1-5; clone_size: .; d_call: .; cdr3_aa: CASSLSVSNQPQHF; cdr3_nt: TGTGCCAGTAGTTTGTCAGTTAGCAATCAGCCCCAGCATTTT
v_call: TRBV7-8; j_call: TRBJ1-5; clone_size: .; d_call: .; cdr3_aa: CASSLSTFNQPQHF; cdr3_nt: TGTGCCAGCAGCTTAAGCACCTTTAATCAGCCCCAGCATTTT
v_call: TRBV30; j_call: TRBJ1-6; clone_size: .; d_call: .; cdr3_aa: CAWSVADGWTPLHF; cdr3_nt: TGTGCCTGGAGTGTAGCGGACGGCTGGACACCCCTCCACTTT
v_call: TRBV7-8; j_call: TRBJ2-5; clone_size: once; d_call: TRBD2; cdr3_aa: CASSLVWDYQETQYF; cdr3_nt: TGTGCCAGCAGCTTAGTTTGGGACTACCAGGAGACCCAGTACTTC
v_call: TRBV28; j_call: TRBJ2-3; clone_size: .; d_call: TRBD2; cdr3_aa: CASSSTSGFTDTQYF; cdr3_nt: TGTGCCAGCAGTTCGACTAGCGGCTTCACAGATACGCAGTATTTT
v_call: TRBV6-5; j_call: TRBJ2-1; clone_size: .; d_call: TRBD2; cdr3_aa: CASSYGGGRGNEQFF; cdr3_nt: TGTGCCAGCAGTTACGGCGGCGGGAGGGGAAATGAGCAGTTCTTC
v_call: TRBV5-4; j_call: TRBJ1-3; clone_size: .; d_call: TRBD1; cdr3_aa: CASSSGTGLTGNTIYF; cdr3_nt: TGTGCCAGCAGCTCCGGGACAGGTTTAACTGGAAACACCATATATTTT
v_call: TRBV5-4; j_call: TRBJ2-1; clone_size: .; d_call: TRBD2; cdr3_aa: CASSLGGTSGSNEQFF; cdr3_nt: TGTGCCAGCAGCTTGGGGGGGACTAGCGGGAGCAATGAGCAGTTCTTC
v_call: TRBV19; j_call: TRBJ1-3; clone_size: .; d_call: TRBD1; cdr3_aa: CASRRSGQGAANTIYF; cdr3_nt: TGTGCCAGTAGACGATCCGGACAGGGGGCAGCGAACACCATATATTTT
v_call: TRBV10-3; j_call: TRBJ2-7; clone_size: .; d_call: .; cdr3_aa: CAITTDNSYEQYF; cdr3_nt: TGTGCCATCACCACAGACAACTCCTACGAGCAGTACTTC
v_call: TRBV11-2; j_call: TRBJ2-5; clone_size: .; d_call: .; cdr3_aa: CASSRLSWETQYF; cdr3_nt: TGTGCCAGCAGCCGTCTGAGTTGGGAGACCCAGTACTTC
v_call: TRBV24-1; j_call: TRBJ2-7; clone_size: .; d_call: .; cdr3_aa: CATSSHRDAYEQYF; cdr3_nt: TGTGCCACCAGTTCTCACAGGGACGCCTACGAGCAGTACTTC
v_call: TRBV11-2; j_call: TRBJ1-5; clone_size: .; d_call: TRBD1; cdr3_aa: CASSIEGQSNQPQHF; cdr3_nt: TGTGCCAGCAGCATAGAGGGACAGAGCAATCAGCCCCAGCATTTT
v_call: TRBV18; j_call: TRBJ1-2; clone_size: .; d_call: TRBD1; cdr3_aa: CASSPSQGSSYGYTF; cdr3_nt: TGTGCCAGCTCACCATCACAGGGGTCTAGCTATGGCTACACCTTC
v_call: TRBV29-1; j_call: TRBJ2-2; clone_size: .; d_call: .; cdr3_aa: CSVGSGGNTGELFF; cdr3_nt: TGCAGCGTTGGCTCCGGGGGGAACACCGGGGAGCTGTTTTTT
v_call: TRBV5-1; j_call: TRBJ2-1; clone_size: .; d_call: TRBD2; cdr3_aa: CASSWGLAGEVYNEQFF; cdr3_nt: TGCGCCAGCAGCTGGGGACTAGCGGGAGAAGTCTACAATGAGCAGTTCTTC
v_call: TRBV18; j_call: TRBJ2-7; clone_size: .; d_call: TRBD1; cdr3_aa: CASSPATGFEQYF; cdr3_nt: TGTGCCAGCTCACCCGCGACAGGGTTCGAGCAGTACTTC
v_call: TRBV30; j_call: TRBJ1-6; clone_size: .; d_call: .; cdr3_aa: CAWSTTGSTPLHF; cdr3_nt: TGTGCCTGGAGTACAACAGGTTCTACACCCCTCCACTTT
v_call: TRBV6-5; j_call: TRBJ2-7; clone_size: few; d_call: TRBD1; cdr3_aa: CASSYGGTGYEQYF; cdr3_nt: TGTGCCAGCAGTTACGGTGGGACAGGCTACGAGCAGTACTTC
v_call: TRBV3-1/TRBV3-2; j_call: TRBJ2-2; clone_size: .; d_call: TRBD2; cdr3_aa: CASRGRELNTGELFF; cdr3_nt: TGTGCCAGCAGGGGGCGGGAGTTGAACACCGGGGAGCTGTTTTTT
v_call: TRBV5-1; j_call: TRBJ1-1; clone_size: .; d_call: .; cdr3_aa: CASSLAMRNTEAFF; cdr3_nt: TGCGCCAGCAGCTTGGCCATGAGGAACACTGAAGCTTTCTTT
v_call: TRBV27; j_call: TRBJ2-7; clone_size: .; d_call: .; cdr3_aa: CASSYGVSYEQYF; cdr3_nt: TGTGCCAGTAGTTACGGGGTATCCTACGAGCAGTACTTC
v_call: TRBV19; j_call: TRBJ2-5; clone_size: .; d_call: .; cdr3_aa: CASSIPGFQETQYF; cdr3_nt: TGTGCCAGTAGTATTCCCGGGTTCCAAGAGACCCAGTACTTC
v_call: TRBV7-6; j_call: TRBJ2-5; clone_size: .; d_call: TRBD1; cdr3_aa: CASSFALGTEGETQYF; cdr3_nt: TGTGCCAGCAGCTTTGCCCTAGGGACAGAGGGGGAGACCCAGTACTTC
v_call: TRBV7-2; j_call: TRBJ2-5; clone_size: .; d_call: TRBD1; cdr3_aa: CASSLRGPQETQYF; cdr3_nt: TGTGCCAGCAGCTTAAGGGGGCCGCAAGAGACCCAGTACTTC
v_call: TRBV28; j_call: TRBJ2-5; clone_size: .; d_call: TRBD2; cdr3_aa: CASSFIAGWETQYF; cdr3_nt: TGTGCCAGCAGTTTTATAGCGGGTTGGGAGACCCAGTACTTC
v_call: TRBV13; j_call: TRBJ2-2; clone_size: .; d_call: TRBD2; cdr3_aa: CASSSGLAGGTNTGELFF; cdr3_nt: TGTGCCAGCAGCTCGGGACTAGCGGGGGGAACGAACACCGGGGAGCTGTTTTTT
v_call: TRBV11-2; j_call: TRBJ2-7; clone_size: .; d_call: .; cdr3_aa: CASSLRPGTSWEQYF; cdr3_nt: TGTGCCAGCAGCTTAAGACCCGGGACTTCTTGGGAGCAGTACTTC
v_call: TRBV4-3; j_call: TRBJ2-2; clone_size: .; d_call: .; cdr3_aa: CASSQEGRGTGELFF; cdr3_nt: TGCGCCAGCAGCCAAGAAGGGCGGGGCACCGGGGAGCTGTTTTTT
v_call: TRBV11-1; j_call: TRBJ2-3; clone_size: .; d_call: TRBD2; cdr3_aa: CASSHFSGRAPDTQYF; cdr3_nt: TGTGCCAGCAGCCATTTTAGCGGGAGGGCCCCAGATACGCAGTATTTT
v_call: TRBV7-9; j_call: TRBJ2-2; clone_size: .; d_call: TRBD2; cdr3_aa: CASRSGAFFANTGELFF; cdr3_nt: TGTGCCAGCAGGAGCGGGGCATTTTTCGCGAACACCGGGGAGCTGTTTTTT
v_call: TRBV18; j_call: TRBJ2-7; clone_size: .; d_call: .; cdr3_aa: CASSPIAEAYEQYF; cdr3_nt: TGTGCCAGCTCACCGATAGCGGAGGCCTACGAGCAGTACTTC
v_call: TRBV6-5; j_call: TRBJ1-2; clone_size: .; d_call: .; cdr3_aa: CASSYNQGGSRNGYTF; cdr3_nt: TGTGCCAGCAGTTACAATCAGGGAGGATCAAGGAACGGCTACACCTTC
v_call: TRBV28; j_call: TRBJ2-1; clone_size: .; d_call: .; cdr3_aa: CASSPWAGFKDEQFF; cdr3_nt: TGTGCCAGCAGTCCGTGGGCAGGGTTTAAGGATGAGCAGTTCTTC
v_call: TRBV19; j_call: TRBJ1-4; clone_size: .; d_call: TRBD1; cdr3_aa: CASSPRTGPNEKLFF; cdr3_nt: TGTGCCAGTAGTCCTCGGACAGGACCGAATGAAAAACTGTTTTTT
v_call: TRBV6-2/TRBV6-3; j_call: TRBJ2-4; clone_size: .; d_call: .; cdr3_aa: CASSYPTGEEAKNIQYF; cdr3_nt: TGTGCCAGCAGTTACCCCACGGGAGAAGAAGCCAAAAACATTCAGTACTTC
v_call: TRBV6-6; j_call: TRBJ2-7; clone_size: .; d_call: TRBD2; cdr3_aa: CASSYASGSGYEQYF; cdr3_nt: TGTGCCAGCAGTTACGCTAGCGGGAGTGGGTACGAGCAGTACTTC
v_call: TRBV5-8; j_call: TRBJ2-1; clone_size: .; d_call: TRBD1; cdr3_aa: CASSFGTGVHNEQFF; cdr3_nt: TGTGCCAGCAGCTTTGGGACAGGGGTACACAATGAGCAGTTCTTC
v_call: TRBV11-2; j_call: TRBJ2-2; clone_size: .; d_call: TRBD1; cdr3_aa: CASSLARGFGELFF; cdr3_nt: TGTGCCAGCAGCTTAGCCAGGGGGTTCGGGGAGCTGTTTTTT
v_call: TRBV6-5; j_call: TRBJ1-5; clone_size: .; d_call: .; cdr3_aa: CASGNRGSNQPQHF; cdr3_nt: TGTGCCAGCGGTAATCGAGGTAGCAATCAGCCCCAGCATTTT
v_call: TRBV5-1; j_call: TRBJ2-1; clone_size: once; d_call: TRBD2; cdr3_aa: CASSRTSGGYNEQFF; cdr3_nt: TGCGCCAGCAGCAGGACTAGCGGGGGCTACAATGAGCAGTTCTTC
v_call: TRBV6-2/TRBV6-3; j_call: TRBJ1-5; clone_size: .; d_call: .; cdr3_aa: CASSYSNGGPQHF; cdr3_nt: TGTGCCAGCAGTTACTCGAACGGGGGACCCCAGCATTTT
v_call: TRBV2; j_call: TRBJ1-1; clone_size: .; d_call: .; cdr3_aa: CASGADLWGDTEAFF; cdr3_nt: TGTGCCAGCGGGGCCGACCTTTGGGGGGACACTGAAGCTTTCTTT
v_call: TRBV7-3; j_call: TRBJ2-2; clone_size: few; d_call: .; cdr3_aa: CASSPTTGADTGELFF; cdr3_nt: TGTGCCAGCAGCCCCACTACAGGTGCGGACACCGGGGAGCTGTTTTTT
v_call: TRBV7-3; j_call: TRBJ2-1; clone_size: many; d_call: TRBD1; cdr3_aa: CASSSTGYNEQFF; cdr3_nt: TGTGCCAGCAGCTCGACAGGGTACAATGAGCAGTTCTTC
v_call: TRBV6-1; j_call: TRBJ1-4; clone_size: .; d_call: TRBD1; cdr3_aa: CASSDRTGGRREKLFF; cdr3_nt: TGTGCCAGCAGTGACAGGACAGGGGGACGGAGAGAAAAACTGTTTTTT
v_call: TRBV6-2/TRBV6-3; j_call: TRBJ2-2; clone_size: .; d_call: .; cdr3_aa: CASSSYPEGGELFF; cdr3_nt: TGTGCCAGCAGTAGTTATCCAGAGGGCGGGGAGCTGTTTTTT
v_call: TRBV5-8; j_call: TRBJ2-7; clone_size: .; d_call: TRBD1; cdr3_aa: CASTPGQGSYEQYF; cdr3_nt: TGTGCCAGCACCCCGGGACAGGGTTCCTACGAGCAGTACTTC
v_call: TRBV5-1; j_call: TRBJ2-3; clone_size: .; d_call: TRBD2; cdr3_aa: CASSFSSGRFTDTQYF; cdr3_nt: TGCGCCAGCAGCTTTTCCAGCGGGAGGTTCACAGATACGCAGTATTTT
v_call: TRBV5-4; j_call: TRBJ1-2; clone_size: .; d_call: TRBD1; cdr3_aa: CASSLTGSYGYTF; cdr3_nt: TGTGCCAGCAGTCTGACAGGGAGCTATGGCTACACCTTC
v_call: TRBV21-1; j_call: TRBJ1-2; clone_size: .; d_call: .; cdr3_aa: CASSLGDRGGDRGYTF; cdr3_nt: TGTGCCAGCAGCCTAGGGGACAGGGGTGGGGATCGTGGCTACACCTTC